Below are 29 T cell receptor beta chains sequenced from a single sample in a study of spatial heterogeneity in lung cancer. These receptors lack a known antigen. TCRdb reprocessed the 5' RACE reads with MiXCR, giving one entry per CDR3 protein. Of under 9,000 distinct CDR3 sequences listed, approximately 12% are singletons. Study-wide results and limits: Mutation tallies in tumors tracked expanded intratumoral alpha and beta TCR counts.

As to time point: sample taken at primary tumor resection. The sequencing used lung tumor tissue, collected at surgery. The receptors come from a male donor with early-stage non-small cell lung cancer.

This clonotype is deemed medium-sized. CDR3: CASSTGGTARSYGYTF. CDR3 nucleotides: TGTGCCAGCTCAACTGGGGGGACTGCGAGGTCCTATGGCTACACCTTC. The chain employs TRBV12-3 or TRBV12-4 and TRBJ1-2, with D possibly being TRBD1 (5 bases). This CDR3 contains 16 residues. V was cut by 8 bases and J by 4 bases, with 23 bases left in between.

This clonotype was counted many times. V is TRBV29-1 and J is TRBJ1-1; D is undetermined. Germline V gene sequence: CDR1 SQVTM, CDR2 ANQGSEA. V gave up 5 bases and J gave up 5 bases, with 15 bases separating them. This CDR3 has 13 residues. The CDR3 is CSVLEGGWTEAFF. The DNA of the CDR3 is TGCAGCGTTCTCGAGGGAGGGTGGACTGAAGCTTTCTTT.

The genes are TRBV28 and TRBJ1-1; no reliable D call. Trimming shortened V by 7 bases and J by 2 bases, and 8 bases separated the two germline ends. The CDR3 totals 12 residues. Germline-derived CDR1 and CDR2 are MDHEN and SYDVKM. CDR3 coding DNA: TGTGCCAGCAAGGAGGCAAACACTGAAGCTTTCTTT. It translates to CASKEANTEAFF.

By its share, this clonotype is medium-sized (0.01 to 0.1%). Written as DNA, the CDR3 is TGCAGCGTTGAAGGCCAGAGGGGGAAGATTTACAATGAGCAGTTCTTC. Its protein product is CSVEGQRGKIYNEQFF. The rearrangement uses TRBV29-1 and TRBJ2-1; perhaps TRBD1 as D (6 bases). The germline V gene encodes CDR1 SQVTM and CDR2 ANQGSEA. The CDR3 runs to 16 residues. The V and J ends lost 1 base and 4 bases respectively, with 17 bases between them.

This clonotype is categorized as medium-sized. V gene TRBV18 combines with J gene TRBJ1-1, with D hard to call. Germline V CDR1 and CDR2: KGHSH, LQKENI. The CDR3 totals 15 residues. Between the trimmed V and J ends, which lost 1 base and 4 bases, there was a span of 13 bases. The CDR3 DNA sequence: TGTGCCAGCTCACCACGAGCGCAGGAGGGCACTGAAGCTTTCTTT. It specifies CASSPRAQEGTEAFF.

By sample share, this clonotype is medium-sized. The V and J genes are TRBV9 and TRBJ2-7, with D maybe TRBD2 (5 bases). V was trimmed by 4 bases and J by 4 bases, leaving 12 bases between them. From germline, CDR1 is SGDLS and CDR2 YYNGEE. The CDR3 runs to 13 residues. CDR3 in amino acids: CASSPEVGYEQYF. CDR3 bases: TGTGCCAGCAGCCCGGAGGTGGGATACGAGCAGTACTTC.

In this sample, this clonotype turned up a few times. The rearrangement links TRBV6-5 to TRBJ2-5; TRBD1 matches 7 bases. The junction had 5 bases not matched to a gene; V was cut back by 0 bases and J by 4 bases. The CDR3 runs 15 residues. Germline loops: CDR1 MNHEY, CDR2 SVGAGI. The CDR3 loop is CASSYSPGGGETQYF. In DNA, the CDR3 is TGTGCCAGCAGTTACTCGCCAGGGGGTGGAGAGACCCAGTACTTC.

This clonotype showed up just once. The CDR3 spells CASSLPGLAVVDTQYF. The CDR3, as DNA: TGTGCCAGCAGCTTACCGGGACTAGCGGTTGTGGATACGCAGTATTTT. The chain carries TRBV7-3 and TRBJ2-3, with 11 bases fitting TRBD2. Looked up from germline, CDR1 is SGHTA and CDR2 is FQGTGA. Unmatched junction bases numbered 7, after V lost 2 bases and J lost 6 bases. The CDR3 covers 16 residues. Combining the CDR3 with reference TRBV7-3 and TRBJ2-3 gives the whole variable domain GAGVSQTPSNKVTEKGKYVELRCDPISGHTALYWYRQSLGQGPEFLIYFQGTGAADDSGLPNDRFFAVRPEGSVSTLKIQRTERGDSAVYLCASSLPGLAVVDTQYFGPGTRLTVL.

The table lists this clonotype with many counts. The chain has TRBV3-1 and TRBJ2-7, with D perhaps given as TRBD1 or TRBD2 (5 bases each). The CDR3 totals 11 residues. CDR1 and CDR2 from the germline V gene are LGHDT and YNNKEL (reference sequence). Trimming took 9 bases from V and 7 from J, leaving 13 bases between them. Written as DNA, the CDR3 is TGTGCCAGTGGGGACGGCGGAGAGCAGTACGTC. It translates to CASGDGGEQYV.

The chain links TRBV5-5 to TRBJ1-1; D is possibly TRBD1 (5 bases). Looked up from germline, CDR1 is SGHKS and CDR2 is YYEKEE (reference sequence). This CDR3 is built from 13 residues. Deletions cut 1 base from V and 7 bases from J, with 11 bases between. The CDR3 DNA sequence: TGTGCCAGCAGCTTGTCCAGGGAGAGTGAAGCTTTCTTT. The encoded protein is CASSLSRESEAFF.

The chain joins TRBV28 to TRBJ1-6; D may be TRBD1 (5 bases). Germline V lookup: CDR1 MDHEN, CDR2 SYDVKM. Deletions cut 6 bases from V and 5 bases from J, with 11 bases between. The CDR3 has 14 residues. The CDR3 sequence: CASRVGVNNSPLHF. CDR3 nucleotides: TGTGCCAGCAGGGTGGGGGTAAATAATTCACCCCTCCACTTT. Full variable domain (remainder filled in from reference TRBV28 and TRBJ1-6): DVKVTQSSRYLVKRTGEKVFLECVQDMDHENMFWYRQDPGLGLRLIYFSYDVKMKEKGDIPEGYSVSREKKERFSLILESASTNQTSMYLCASRVGVNNSPLHFGNGTRLTVT.

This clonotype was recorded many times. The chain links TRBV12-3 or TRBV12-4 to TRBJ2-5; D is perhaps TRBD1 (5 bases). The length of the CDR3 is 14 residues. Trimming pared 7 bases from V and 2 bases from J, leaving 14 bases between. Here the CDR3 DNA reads TGTGCCAGCACCTTTCAGACAGTACAAGAGACCCAGTACTTC. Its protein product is CASTFQTVQETQYF.

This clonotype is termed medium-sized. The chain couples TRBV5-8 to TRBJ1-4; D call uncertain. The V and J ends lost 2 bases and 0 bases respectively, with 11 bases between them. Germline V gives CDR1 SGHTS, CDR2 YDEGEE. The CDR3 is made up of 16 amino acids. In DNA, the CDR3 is TGTGCCAGCAGCTTCGGCGGCGGGGCAACTAATGAAAAACTGTTTTTT. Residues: CASSFGGGATNEKLFF.

The CDR3, as DNA: TGTGCCAGCAGCTCCGGCGGGACTCTGCTACTTAATTCACCCCTCCACTTT. It specifies CASSSGGTLLLNSPLHF. The chain joins TRBV7-8 to TRBJ1-6; D may be TRBD1 (5 bases). CDR1 is SGHVS, CDR2 FQNEAQ, per germline. The germline V and J ends were trimmed by 4 bases and 6 bases, with 19 bases remaining between them. The CDR3 runs 17 residues.

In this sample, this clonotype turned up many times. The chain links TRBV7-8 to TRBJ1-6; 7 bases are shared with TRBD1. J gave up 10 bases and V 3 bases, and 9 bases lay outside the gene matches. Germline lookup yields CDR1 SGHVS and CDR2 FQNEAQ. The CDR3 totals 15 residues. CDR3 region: CASSFETGPNSPLHF. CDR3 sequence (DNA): TGTGCCAGCAGCTTCGAGACAGGGCCAAACTCACCCCTCCACTTT.

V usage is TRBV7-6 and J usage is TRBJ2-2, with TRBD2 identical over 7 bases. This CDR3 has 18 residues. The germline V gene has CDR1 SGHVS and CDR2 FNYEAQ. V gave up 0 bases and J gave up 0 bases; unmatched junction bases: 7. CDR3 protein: CASSLALPGGTNTGELFF. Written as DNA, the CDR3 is TGTGCCAGCAGCTTAGCGCTTCCGGGAGGTACGAACACCGGGGAGCTGTTTTTT.

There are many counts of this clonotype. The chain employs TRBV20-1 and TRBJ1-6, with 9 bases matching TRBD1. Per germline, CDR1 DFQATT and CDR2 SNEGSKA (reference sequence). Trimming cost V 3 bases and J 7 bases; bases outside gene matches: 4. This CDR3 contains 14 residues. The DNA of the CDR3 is TGCAGTGCTAGTAGCGGGACAGGGAATTCACCCCTCCACTTT. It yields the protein CSASSGTGNSPLHF.

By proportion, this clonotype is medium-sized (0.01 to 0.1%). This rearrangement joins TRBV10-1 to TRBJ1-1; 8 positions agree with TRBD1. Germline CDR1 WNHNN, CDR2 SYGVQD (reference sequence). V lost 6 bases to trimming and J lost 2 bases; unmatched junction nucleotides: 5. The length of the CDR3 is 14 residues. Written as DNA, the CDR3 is TGCGCCAGCAGACCGGGACAGGCCAACACTGAAGCTTTCTTT. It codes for CASRPGQANTEAFF.

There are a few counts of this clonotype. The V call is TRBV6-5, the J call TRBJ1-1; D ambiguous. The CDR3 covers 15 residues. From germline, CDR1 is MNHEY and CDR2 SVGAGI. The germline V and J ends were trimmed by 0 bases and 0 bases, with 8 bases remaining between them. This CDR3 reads CASSYSVRLNTEAFF. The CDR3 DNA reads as TGTGCCAGCAGTTACTCGGTCAGGCTGAACACTGAAGCTTTCTTT.

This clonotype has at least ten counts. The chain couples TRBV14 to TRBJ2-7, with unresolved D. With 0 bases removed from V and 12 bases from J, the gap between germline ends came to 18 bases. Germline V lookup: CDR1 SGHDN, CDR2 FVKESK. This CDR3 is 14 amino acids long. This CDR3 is CASSQDPYSVRVYF. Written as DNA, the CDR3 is TGTGCCAGCAGCCAAGATCCCTATTCCGTCCGCGTGTACTTC.

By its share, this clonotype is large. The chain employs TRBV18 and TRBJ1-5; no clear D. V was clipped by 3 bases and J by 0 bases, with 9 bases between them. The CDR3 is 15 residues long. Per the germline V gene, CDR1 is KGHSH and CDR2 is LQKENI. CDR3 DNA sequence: TGTGCCAGCTCACCGGCAGAACATAGCAATCAGCCCCAGCATTTT. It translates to CASSPAEHSNQPQHF.

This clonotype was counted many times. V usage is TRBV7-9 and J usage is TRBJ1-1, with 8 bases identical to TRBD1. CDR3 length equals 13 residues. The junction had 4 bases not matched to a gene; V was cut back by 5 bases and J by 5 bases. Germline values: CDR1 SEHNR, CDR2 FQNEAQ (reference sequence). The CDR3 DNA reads TGTGCCAGCAGCGGAAGACAGGGGACTGAAGCTTTCTTT. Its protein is CASSGRQGTEAFF.

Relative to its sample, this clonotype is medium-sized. In DNA, the CDR3 is TGCAGTGCTAAGCCCCTGCATGCAGTCCAAGAGACCCAGTACTTC. Amino acid sequence: CSAKPLHAVQETQYF. The chain combines TRBV20-1 with TRBJ2-5; D gene unclear. Germline CDR1 reads DFQATT; CDR2 reads SNEGSKA (reference sequence). V lost 4 bases, J lost 1 base, and 16 bases lay in between. The CDR3 is made up of 15 amino acids.

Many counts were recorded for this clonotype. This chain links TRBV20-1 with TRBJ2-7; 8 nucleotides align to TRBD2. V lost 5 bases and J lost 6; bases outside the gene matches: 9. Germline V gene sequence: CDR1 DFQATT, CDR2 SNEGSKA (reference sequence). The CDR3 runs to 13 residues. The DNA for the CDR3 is TGCAGTGCTGGTGGACTAGCCAACTTCGAGCAGTACGTC. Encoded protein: CSAGGLANFEQYV.

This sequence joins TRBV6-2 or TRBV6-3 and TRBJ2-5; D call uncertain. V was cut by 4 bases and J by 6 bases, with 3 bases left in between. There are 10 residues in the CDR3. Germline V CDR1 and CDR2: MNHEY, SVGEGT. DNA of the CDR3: TGTGCCAGCAGTTCTCAGACCCAGTACTTC. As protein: CASSSQTQYF.

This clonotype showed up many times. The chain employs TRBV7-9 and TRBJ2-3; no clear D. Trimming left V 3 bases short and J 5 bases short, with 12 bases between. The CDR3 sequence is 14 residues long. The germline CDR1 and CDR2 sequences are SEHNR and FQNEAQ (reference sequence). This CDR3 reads CASSFLSVGDTQYF. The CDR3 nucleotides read TGTGCCAGCAGCTTTCTCTCCGTGGGAGATACGCAGTATTTT.

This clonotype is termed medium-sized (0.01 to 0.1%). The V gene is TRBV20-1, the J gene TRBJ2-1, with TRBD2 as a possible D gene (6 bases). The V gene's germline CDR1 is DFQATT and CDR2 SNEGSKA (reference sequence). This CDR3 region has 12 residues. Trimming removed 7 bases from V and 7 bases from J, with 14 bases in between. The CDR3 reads CSGGNGVNEQFF. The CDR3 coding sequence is TGCAGTGGCGGGAATGGGGTTAATGAGCAGTTCTTC.

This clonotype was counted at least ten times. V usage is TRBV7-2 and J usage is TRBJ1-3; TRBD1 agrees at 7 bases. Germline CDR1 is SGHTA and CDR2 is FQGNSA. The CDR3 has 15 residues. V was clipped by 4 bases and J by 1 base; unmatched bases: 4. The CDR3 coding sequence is TGTGCCAGCAGCTCGGAGACAGGGTCTGGAAACACCATATATTTT. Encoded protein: CASSSETGSGNTIYF.

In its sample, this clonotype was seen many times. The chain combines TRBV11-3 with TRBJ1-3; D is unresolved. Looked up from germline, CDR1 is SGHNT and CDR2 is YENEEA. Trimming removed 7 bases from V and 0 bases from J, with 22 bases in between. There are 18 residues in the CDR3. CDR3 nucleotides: TGTGCCAGCACACAACCCTCGCGCGCGGCCCGCTCTGGAAACACCATATATTTT. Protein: CASTQPSRAARSGNTIYF.